Presented here are 31 T cell receptor beta chains from one specimen sequenced in a study of blood T cells in healthy people across ages. Combining a sample-barcoded 5' primer with a J-beta primer mix, a second PCR ran for roughly 7 to 11 cycles. TCRdb processed the 5' RACE reads anew with MiXCR; each CDR3 protein has one entry. Of over 1,500,000 distinct CDR3 sequences listed, 49% are singletons. The source material was blood. The receptors derive from a woman aged 35 to 49 in good health.

This clonotype appeared a few times. The chain uses TRBV7-2 and TRBJ2-7; D is uncertain. CDR1 and CDR2 from the germline V gene are SGHTA and FQGNSA. CDR3 length equals 13 residues. The ends were cut back, 5 bases at V and 1 base at J, with 9 bases in the middle. The CDR3 nucleotides are TGTGCCAGCAGCCGTAACCCTTCCTACGAGCAGTACTTC. Amino acids: CASSRNPSYEQYF.

There are a few counts of this clonotype. The chain recombines TRBV6-2 or TRBV6-3 with TRBJ2-5; D gene uncertain. V dropped 3 bases and J dropped 1 base, with 9 bases sitting between them. Germline V gene sequence: CDR1 MNHEY, CDR2 SVGEGT. The CDR3 extends over 14 amino acids. The CDR3 DNA is TGTGCCAGCAGTTATAAGGTCATCCAAGAGACCCAGTACTTC. This translates into CASSYKVIQETQYF.

The chain has TRBV5-1 and TRBJ2-3, with D possibly being TRBD1 or TRBD2 (6 bases each). V was clipped by 0 bases and J by 1 base, with 15 bases between them. Looked up from germline, CDR1 is SGHRS and CDR2 is YFSETQ. The CDR3 extends over 17 amino acids. CDR3 in DNA: TGCGCCAGCAGCTTGGGACGATTCGGGGGCCGCACAGATACGCAGTATTTT. Its protein is CASSLGRFGGRTDTQYF.

CDR3 region: CASSPLAGGQTDTQYF. Here the CDR3 DNA reads TGTGCCAGCAGCCCGCTAGCGGGGGGGCAGACAGATACGCAGTATTTT. V and J are TRBV3-1 and TRBJ2-3, with 12 bases that match TRBD2. The trim removed 4 bases at V and 3 bases at J, leaving 5 bases unmatched. This CDR3 spans 16 amino acids. Looked up from germline, CDR1 is LGHDT and CDR2 is YNNKEL (reference sequence).

J is TRBJ1-6 and V is TRBV6-6; D not resolved. V gave up 6 bases and J gave up 5 bases, with 11 bases separating them. This CDR3 has 14 amino acids. In germline, CDR1 is MNHNY, CDR2 SVGAGI (reference sequence). CDR3 protein: CASRMGNNNSPLHF. CDR3 DNA: TGTGCCAGCAGGATGGGTAACAATAATTCACCCCTCCACTTT.

This sequence joins TRBV7-2 and TRBJ2-3, with no clear D. Germline V gene sequence: CDR1 SGHTA, CDR2 FQGNSA. The CDR3 has 13 residues. V gave up 1 base and J gave up 12 bases, with 14 bases separating them. The CDR3 region has the DNA TGTGCCAGCAGCTTAGACCCGAAGGGTACACAGTATTTT. It is translated as CASSLDPKGTQYF.

This chain links TRBV7-9 with TRBJ1-2; TRBD1 might be the D (6 bases). The CDR3 covers 17 residues. The V end lost 5 bases, the J end lost 2 bases, and 21 bases lay between the germline ends. Germline V gene data show CDR1 as SEHNR and CDR2 as FQNEAQ (reference sequence). The CDR3 spells CASSPGRGTHSNYGYTF. CDR3 sequence (DNA): TGTGCCAGCAGCCCGGGTAGGGGGACACACTCAAACTATGGCTACACCTTC.

The V and J genes are TRBV6-1 and TRBJ2-6; 11 bases agree with TRBD1. This CDR3 spans 18 amino acids. With V trimmed by 6 bases and J by 0 bases, 7 bases remained unmatched. CDR1 MNHNS and CDR2 SASEGT come from the germline V gene. The CDR3 nucleotides are TGTGCCAGCAGGGACAGGGGGCGAAGGCACTCTGGGGCCAACGTCCTGACTTTC. Translated, it gives CASRDRGRRHSGANVLTF.

The chain combines TRBV6-5 with TRBJ2-6; the D gene is possibly TRBD2 (5 bases). Germline CDR1 reads MNHEY; CDR2 reads SVGAGI. CDR3 length equals 14 residues. V was pared by 8 bases and J by 4 bases, with 12 bases between. CDR3 DNA sequence: TGTGCCAGCGGGTCCTCGGGGGGGGCCAACGTCCTGACTTTC. Protein product: CASGSSGGANVLTF.

This chain links TRBV16 with TRBJ1-2; TRBD1 matches at 8 bases. V trimming: 0 bases; J trimming: 3 bases; junction bases outside the gene matches: 6. This CDR3 spans 16 amino acids. Germline V gene data show CDR1 as KGHSY and CDR2 as FQNENV. The CDR3 sequence: CASSQSPGQVDYGYTF. DNA of the CDR3: TGTGCCAGCAGCCAATCTCCGGGACAGGTAGACTATGGCTACACCTTC.

The chain carries TRBV18 and TRBJ1-2; D ambiguous. CDR1 KGHSH and CDR2 LQKENI come from the germline V gene. Deletions cut 1 base from V and 6 bases from J, with 9 bases between. The CDR3 contains 13 residues. CDR3 sequence (DNA): TGTGCCAGCTCACCACTTCCCCAGGATGGCTACACCTTC. Amino acid sequence: CASSPLPQDGYTF.

V is TRBV6-5 and J is TRBJ2-6; unclear D gene. The CDR3 runs 14 residues. V was pared by 6 bases and J by 6 bases, with 12 bases between. Germline values: CDR1 MNHEY, CDR2 SVGAGI. The CDR3 loop reads CASRRLGMANVLTF. For the CDR3, the DNA is TGTGCCAGCAGAAGACTCGGAATGGCCAACGTCCTGACTTTC.

The V gene is TRBV6-2 or TRBV6-3, the J gene TRBJ2-7; D possibly corresponds to TRBD2 (6 bases). CDR1 and CDR2 from the germline V gene are MNHEY and SVGEGT. V shed 6 bases and J shed 6 bases, with 15 bases lying between them. The CDR3 covers 13 residues. The CDR3 nucleotides are TGTGCCAGCAGAAACCTGGCGGGGACCGAGCAGTACTTC. The encoded protein is CASRNLAGTEQYF.

This clonotype turned up a few times. This sequence joins TRBV6-2 or TRBV6-3 and TRBJ2-4, with 7 nucleotides matching TRBD2. Germline V gene data show CDR1 as MNHEY and CDR2 as SVGEGT. Unmatched junction bases numbered 9, after V lost 7 bases and J lost 6 bases. This CDR3 has 14 residues. The DNA for the CDR3 is TGTGCCAGCACGCCCAGTGGGAGGGGAAACATTCAGTACTTC. Protein: CASTPSGRGNIQYF.

This clonotype turned up a few times. J is TRBJ2-7 and V is TRBV12-3 or TRBV12-4; D not resolved. This CDR3 has 13 residues. V was clipped by 3 bases and J by 6 bases, with 12 bases between them. CDR3 DNA: TGTGCCAGCAGTTTCCTCCCTCGAGGCGAGCAGTACTTC. It specifies CASSFLPRGEQYF.

The chain joins TRBV20-1 to TRBJ2-3, with 7 bases fitting TRBD2. V gave up 0 bases and J gave up 6 bases; unmatched junction bases: 15. Per the germline V gene, CDR1 is DFQATT and CDR2 is SNEGSKA (reference sequence). This CDR3 has 17 residues. The CDR3 DNA sequence: TGCAGTGCTAGAGATCCTTCAGGGAGGGTGCACAGGGATACGCAGTATTTT. Amino acids: CSARDPSGRVHRDTQYF.

To note about this clonotype: The junction shows a germline mismatch at one end, possibly a read error. V and J are TRBV24-1 and TRBJ2-1, with 8 bases fitting TRBD1. The CDR3 runs to 15 residues. The germline gives CDR1 KGHDR, CDR2 SFDVKD. The CDR3 region has the DNA TGTGCCACCGGAGGACAGGGAGGAATTTACAATAAGCAGTTCTTC. Encoded protein: CATGGQGGIYNKQFF.

This clonotype was found a few times. The CDR3 DNA sequence: TGTGCCATCACCAGGGGACAGGGAACCTACAATGAGCAGTTCTTC. Translating gives CAITRGQGTYNEQFF. The chain links TRBV10-3 to TRBJ2-1; 9 nucleotides match TRBD1. CDR1 ENHRY and CDR2 SYGVKD come from the germline V gene. The CDR3 is 15 amino acids. The J segment lost 2 bases and the V segment lost 7 bases, leaving 6 bases of the junction unmatched.

The DNA of the CDR3 is TGTGCCAGCAGTTCTTGGGACAGGGGTTTGGAGACCCAGTACTTC. Translating it yields CASSSWDRGLETQYF. The chain combines TRBV12-3 or TRBV12-4 with TRBJ2-5, with TRBD1 identical over 10 bases. There are 15 residues in the CDR3. Trimming took 4 bases from V and 5 from J; bases not matched to a gene: 7.

With regard to this clonotype: Given a much more abundant clone one base away, this may be a read error. The CDR3: CASKTLGGQRKETQYF. In DNA form, the CDR3 reads TGTGCCAGCAAAACCCTGGGGGGACAGCGTAAAGAGACCCAGTACTTC. The rearrangement joins TRBV7-2 to TRBJ2-5; D is perhaps TRBD1 (7 bases). The V gene lost 7 bases and the J gene lost 3 bases, with 21 bases spanning the gap. This CDR3 contains 16 residues. Germline CDR1 is SGHTA and CDR2 is FQGNSA.

The rearrangement uses TRBV7-9 and TRBJ2-5; 16 positions match TRBD2. V trimming: 3 bases; J trimming: 4 bases; junction bases outside the gene matches: 5. The CDR3 has 17 residues. Germline assignment: CDR1 SEHNR and CDR2 FQNEAQ (reference sequence). CDR3 amino acids: CASSFSGLAGGPETQYF. The DNA for the CDR3 is TGTGCCAGCAGCTTCTCGGGACTAGCGGGGGGGCCAGAGACCCAGTACTTC.

This clonotype was counted a few times. The rearrangement links TRBV9 to TRBJ2-3; no clear D. This CDR3 is 16 amino acids long. Deletions cut 0 bases from V and 0 bases from J, with 11 bases between. Germline assignment: CDR1 SGDLS and CDR2 YYNGEE. The CDR3 DNA follows: TGTGCCAGCAGCGTAGCGGCGGAGATTAGCACAGATACGCAGTATTTT. It translates to CASSVAAEISTDTQYF.

The V gene is TRBV5-6, the J gene TRBJ2-3; possibly TRBD1 for D (5 bases). The CDR3 contains 16 residues. V was shortened by 0 bases and J by 2 bases, with 13 bases between the two germline ends. Germline V CDR1 and CDR2: SGHDT, YYEEEE. CDR3: CASSLGFRQSTDTQYF. CDR3 sequence (DNA): TGTGCCAGCAGCTTGGGCTTCCGACAGTCCACAGATACGCAGTATTTT. Using reference TRBV5-6 and TRBJ2-3 for the parts outside the CDR3, the full variable domain is DAGVTQSPTHLIKTRGQQVTLRCSPKSGHDTVSWYQQALGQGPQFIFQYYEEEERQRGNFPDRFSGHQFPNYSSELNVNALLLGDSALYLCASSLGFRQSTDTQYFGPGTRLTVL.

The chain uses TRBV14 and TRBJ1-2; possible D gene TRBD1, 6 bases. From germline, CDR1 is SGHDN and CDR2 FVKESK. Trimming removed 1 base at V and 10 bases at J, with 13 bases between. This CDR3 contains 13 residues. CDR3 region: CASSQVSTGIYTF. CDR3 bases: TGTGCCAGCAGCCAAGTATCTACAGGGATCTACACCTTC.

V usage is TRBV27 and J usage is TRBJ2-1; 8 nucleotides align to TRBD1. The V and J ends lost 5 bases and 0 bases, in that order; junction bases with no gene match: 9. Germline CDR1 and CDR2: MNHEY and SMNVEV (reference sequence). CDR3 size: 17 residues. CDR3 DNA sequence: TGTGCCAGCAGTCTAGACCCAGGGGGCTTCTCCTACAATGAGCAGTTCTTC. Its translation: CASSLDPGGFSYNEQFF.

The CDR3 spells CATSDPADRGTNTDTQYF. The DNA for the CDR3 is TGTGCCACCAGTGACCCGGCTGACAGGGGCACTAACACAGATACGCAGTATTTT. This sequence joins TRBV24-1 and TRBJ2-3; 8 bases fit TRBD1. CDR3 size: 18 residues. Germline CDR1 and CDR2: KGHDR and SFDVKD. Trimming cost V 4 bases and J 2 bases; bases outside gene matches: 13.

The rearrangement links TRBV6-5 to TRBJ1-2, with a weak D call TRBD1 (5 bases). Looked up from germline, CDR1 is MNHEY and CDR2 is SVGAGI. CDR3 size: 16 residues. The V and J ends lost 2 bases and 4 bases respectively, with 17 bases between them. DNA for the CDR3: TGTGCCAGCAGTTACGGGGCAGTAGGATTTAGCTATGGCTACACCTTC. It codes for CASSYGAVGFSYGYTF.

This clonotype was counted between two and nine times. V is TRBV5-1 and J is TRBJ1-6; D is possibly TRBD1 (6 bases). The V gene's germline CDR1 is SGHRS and CDR2 YFSETQ. The V gene lost 1 base and the J gene lost 10 bases, with 15 bases spanning the gap. The CDR3 sequence is 15 residues long. The CDR3 sequence: CASSLWASGDSPLHF. CDR3 DNA: TGCGCCAGCAGCTTGTGGGCCTCAGGGGACTCACCCCTCCACTTT.

This chain connects TRBV6-5 to TRBJ1-2, with 7 nucleotides matching TRBD1. Germline V gene data show CDR1 as MNHEY and CDR2 as SVGAGI. V was clipped by 5 bases and J by 1 base; unmatched bases: 7. CDR3 length: 15 residues. The CDR3 DNA reads TGTGCCAGCAGTGAGGGACAGCTCTTTAACTATGGCTACACCTTC. It is translated as CASSEGQLFNYGYTF.

The rearrangement joins TRBV19 to TRBJ2-1; 9 bases agree with TRBD1. Germline assignment: CDR1 LNHDA and CDR2 SQIVND (reference sequence). There are 15 residues in the CDR3. The V and J ends lost 5 bases and 9 bases, in that order; junction bases with no gene match: 11. In nucleotides, the CDR3 is TGTGCCAGTAGTGACCGGGACAGGGCCCAGGCTGAGCAGTTCTTC. Protein product: CASSDRDRAQAEQFF.

The V gene is TRBV12-3 or TRBV12-4, the J gene TRBJ1-2; weak D call: TRBD1 (5 bases). CDR3 length: 14 amino acids. Trimming took off 6 bases at V and 4 bases at J, with 15 bases between the two ends. CDR3 DNA sequence: TGTGCCAGCAGGTCCCCGGGGGGTCTCTATGGCTACACCTTC. Protein product: CASRSPGGLYGYTF.